Each of the 23 T cell receptor beta chains below was sequenced from the same sample in a study of Ad26.COV2.S vaccination and SARS-CoV-2 variants. The treatment was: roughly 19 received Ad26.COV2.S at low or high dose, single or two shots; 5 received placebo; per-sample allocation not given. Day 63 following the first vaccine or placebo injection was when the samples were taken. Libraries were prepared by immunoSEQ multiplex PCR; TCRdb keeps only in-frame clonotypes and omits some of them. The sample yields about 460,000 clones, 80% to 90% seen once. The sequencing used peripheral blood, collected in a trial of Ad26.COV2.S vaccine versus placebo. All receptors come from a person between 18 and 65 years old who received the Ad26.COV2.S COVID-19 vaccine or a placebo.

This chain connects TRBV25-1 to TRBJ2-1, with D possibly called TRBD1 or TRBD2 (5 bases each). The length of the CDR3 is 16 residues. V shed 2 bases and J shed 0 bases, with 11 bases lying between them. Looked up from germline, CDR1 is MGHDK and CDR2 is SYGVNS. In nucleotides, the CDR3 is TGTGCCAGCAGTGAAGAAATTGGGGGCTCCTACAATGAGCAGTTCTTC. Residues: CASSEEIGGSYNEQFF.

The genes are TRBV15 and TRBJ1-1, with a possible D match to TRBD1 (5 bases). CDR3 length: 14 residues. Germline V lookup: CDR1 LNHNV, CDR2 YYDKDF (reference sequence). Trimming stripped 1 base from V and 4 bases from J, with 10 bases between. CDR3 bases: TGTGCCACCAGCAGAGTTCGGGGGGGCACTGAAGCTTTCTTT. It codes for CATSRVRGGTEAFF.

This rearrangement joins TRBV7-2 to TRBJ2-7, with D perhaps TRBD2 (5 bases). Trimming took off 5 bases at V and 3 bases at J, with 14 bases between the two ends. This CDR3 contains 14 residues. Germline values: CDR1 SGHTA, CDR2 FQGNSA. The CDR3 DNA reads as TGTGCCAGCAGCGGGTCGGACTTTCTCTACGAGCAGTACTTC. Its translation is CASSGSDFLYEQYF.

Only one count was recorded for this clone. The rearrangement links TRBV9 to TRBJ2-3, with 13 bases fitting TRBD2. Per germline, CDR1 SGDLS and CDR2 YYNGEE. V was clipped by 4 bases and J by 3 bases; unmatched bases: 2. This CDR3 contains 15 residues. The CDR3 spells CASSLTSGGTDTQYF. Written as DNA, the CDR3 is TGTGCCAGCAGCCTGACTAGCGGGGGGACAGATACGCAGTATTTT.

Notes on this clone: Different DNA sequences within this sample yield the same CDR3. This sequence joins TRBV6-5 and TRBJ1-1; the match to TRBD1 covers 10 bases. J lost 4 bases, V lost 6 bases, and 2 bases had no gene match. The length of the CDR3 is 13 residues. From germline, CDR1 is MNHEY and CDR2 SVGAGI. The CDR3 DNA is TGTGCCAGCAGGCGGACAGGGGGCACTGAAGCTTTCTTT. Amino acids: CASRRTGGTEAFF.

The chain couples TRBV27 to TRBJ2-5; 9 bases match TRBD1. This CDR3 region has 14 residues. Trimming at V came to 7 bases and at J to 9 bases, leaving 12 bases not matched to a gene. Germline loops: CDR1 MNHEY, CDR2 SMNVEV (reference sequence). CDR3 loop: CASTMTGGVGPQYF. CDR3 in DNA: TGTGCCAGCACCATGACAGGGGGGGTGGGGCCCCAGTACTTC.

J is TRBJ2-3 and V is TRBV7-8, with 9 bases fitting TRBD2. Losses at the gene ends were 3 bases for V and 2 bases for J; bases not matched to a gene: 9. The length of the CDR3 is 17 residues. CDR1 SGHVS and CDR2 FQNEAQ come from the germline V gene. The CDR3 DNA sequence: TGTGCCAGCAGCTTGGCGAAGACTAGCGGTTACACAGATACGCAGTATTTT. It encodes CASSLAKTSGYTDTQYF.

The rearrangement links TRBV10-1 to TRBJ2-3; 9 nucleotides match TRBD1. Germline CDR1 is WNHNN and CDR2 is SYGVQD (reference sequence). The CDR3 contains 15 residues. Trimming cost V 0 bases and J 6 bases; bases outside gene matches: 4. The CDR3 region is CASSESGQGRDTQYF. Here the CDR3 DNA reads TGCGCCAGCAGTGAGTCGGGACAGGGTCGCGATACGCAGTATTTT.

The chain combines TRBV2 with TRBJ2-1, with TRBD1 identical over 9 bases. Germline CDR1 and CDR2: SNHLY and FYNNEI. After removal of 7 bases from V and 7 bases from J, the junction contained 5 bases not matched to a gene. This CDR3 contains 13 residues. The CDR3 protein is CASNRGQWNEQFF. CDR3 sequence (DNA): TGTGCCAGCAACAGGGGGCAATGGAATGAGCAGTTCTTC.

The rearrangement links TRBV7-9 to TRBJ2-3; a possible D gene is TRBD1 (6 bases). Germline V gene lookup returns CDR1 SEHNR and CDR2 FQNEAQ (reference sequence). The V and J ends lost 3 bases and 0 bases respectively, with 13 bases between them. This CDR3 is built from 16 residues. CDR3 sequence: CASSLDSGASTDTQYF. The CDR3 region has the DNA TGTGCCAGCAGCTTGGACAGCGGAGCTAGCACAGATACGCAGTATTTT. Full variable domain (outside the CDR3, taken from reference TRBV7-9 and TRBJ2-3): DTGVSQNPRHKITKRGQNVTFRCDPISEHNRLYWYRQTLGQGPEFLTYFQNEAQLEKSRLLSDRFSAERPKGSFSTLEIQRTEQGDSAMYLCASSLDSGASTDTQYFGPGTRLTVL.

This clone has a single count. The chain employs TRBV13 and TRBJ1-4; 7 bases match TRBD1. This CDR3 region has 13 residues. Per germline, CDR1 PRHDT and CDR2 FYEKMQ (reference sequence). With 5 bases clipped from V and 8 bases from J, the junction kept 5 bases outside the gene matches. The CDR3 protein is CASSHGQEEKLFF. DNA of the CDR3: TGTGCCAGCAGCCACGGACAGGAGGAAAAACTGTTTTTT.

The CDR3 DNA sequence: TGTGCCAGCAGTTACGCGGGGACCTACAATGAGCAGTTCTTC. Translated: CASSYAGTYNEQFF. This chain uses TRBV6-2 or TRBV6-3 with TRBJ2-1, with a weak D call TRBD2 (6 bases). Germline values: CDR1 MNHEY, CDR2 SVGEGT. The CDR3 length is 14 residues. The V end lost 2 bases, the J end lost 2 bases, and 7 bases lay between the germline ends.

The chain uses TRBV18 and TRBJ2-3, with 9 nucleotides matching TRBD1. Germline V gene data show CDR1 as KGHSH and CDR2 as LQKENI. This CDR3 is built from 15 residues. V was pared by 5 bases and J by 6 bases, with 9 bases of the junction left unmatched. The CDR3 nucleotides read TGTGCCAGCTCAGATGGGACAGGGTTTCGCGATACGCAGTATTTT. Translating gives CASSDGTGFRDTQYF.

V and J are TRBV2 and TRBJ2-7; 10 bases are a match to TRBD2. V shed 7 bases and J 5 bases; nucleotides not matched to a gene: 11. Germline V gene sequence: CDR1 SNHLY, CDR2 FYNNEI. This CDR3 comprises 15 residues. DNA for the CDR3: TGTGCCAGCACCACTTCGGGACTAGCGTCCCACGAGCAGTACTTC. Protein: CASTTSGLASHEQYF.

The chain links TRBV10-1 to TRBJ2-7, with D possibly TRBD1 on 5 matching bases. CDR1 is WNHNN and CDR2 is SYGVQD in the germline V gene (reference sequence). The CDR3 totals 13 residues. With 3 bases removed from V and 2 bases from J, the gap between germline ends came to 8 bases. The CDR3 loop is CASSDAQAYEQYF. CDR3 nucleotides: TGCGCCAGCAGTGACGCACAGGCCTACGAGCAGTACTTC.

CDR3 DNA: TGTGCCAGCAGACCTGACAGGGCCCACGAGCAGTACTTC. Amino acids: CASRPDRAHEQYF. The chain is built from TRBV6-2 or TRBV6-3 and TRBJ2-7; TRBD1 agrees at 7 bases. This CDR3 comprises 13 residues. The V segment lost 6 bases and the J segment 5 bases; nucleotides outside the gene matches: 7. CDR1 and CDR2 from the germline V gene are MNHEY and SVGEGT.

The chain couples TRBV7-2 to TRBJ1-1; no firm D call. CDR1 and CDR2 from the germline V gene are SGHTA and FQGNSA. The ends were cut back, 5 bases at V and 4 bases at J, with 14 bases in the middle. This CDR3 contains 14 residues. The CDR3 sequence: CASSRVKGITEAFF. As DNA, the CDR3 is TGTGCCAGCAGCAGAGTCAAAGGAATCACTGAAGCTTTCTTT.

V usage is TRBV7-6 and J usage is TRBJ2-1; tentatively, D is TRBD1 (6 bases). Germline loops: CDR1 SGHVS, CDR2 FNYEAQ. CDR3 size: 15 residues. The V end lost 1 base, the J end lost 2 bases, and 9 bases lay between the germline ends. The CDR3 reads CASSLGGLPYNEQFF. CDR3 sequence (DNA): TGTGCCAGCAGCTTAGGGGGGCTCCCCTACAATGAGCAGTTCTTC.

This rearrangement joins TRBV9 to TRBJ1-3; 11 bases map to TRBD1. Germline CDR1 is SGDLS and CDR2 is YYNGEE. V trimming: 6 bases; J trimming: 10 bases; junction bases outside the gene matches: 3. The CDR3 contains 12 residues. DNA of the CDR3: TGTGCCAGCACTGGGACAGGGGGGACCATATATTTT. Amino acids: CASTGTGGTIYF.

V gene TRBV5-1 combines with J gene TRBJ2-7; 8 positions agree with TRBD1. Germline lookup yields CDR1 SGHRS and CDR2 YFSETQ. There are 15 residues in the CDR3. After removal of 3 bases from V and 1 base from J, the junction contained 6 bases not matched to a gene. The CDR3 nucleotides are TGCGCCAGCAGCTCCGGACAGGGTGGTTCCTACGAGCAGTACTTC. This sequence encodes CASSSGQGGSYEQYF.

This clone showed up just once. V usage is TRBV19 and J usage is TRBJ2-7; tentatively, D is TRBD1 (6 bases). Germline V gene sequence: CDR1 LNHDA, CDR2 SQIVND (reference sequence). There are 15 residues in the CDR3. The V gene lost 4 bases and the J gene lost 2 bases, with 15 bases spanning the gap. For the CDR3, the DNA is TGTGCCAGTAGTACTCTACAGGGTCCCCCCTACGAGCAGTACTTC. This sequence encodes CASSTLQGPPYEQYF.

The V gene is TRBV7-6, the J gene TRBJ1-1; weak D call: TRBD1 (5 bases). The CDR3 is made up of 15 amino acids. Germline V CDR1 and CDR2: SGHVS, FNYEAQ. V lost 1 base to trimming and J lost 1 base, with 10 bases between them. As DNA, the CDR3 is TGTGCCAGCAGCTTAGGTGGGACGGGGAACACTGAAGCTTTCTTT. Translated: CASSLGGTGNTEAFF.

The V gene is TRBV13, the J gene TRBJ2-3; maybe TRBD2 (5 bases). CDR1 is PRHDT, CDR2 FYEKMQ, per germline (reference sequence). The CDR3 loop spans 15 amino acids. V lost 5 bases, J lost 1 base, and 13 bases lay in between. The CDR3 here is CASSPLAEGTDTQYF. The CDR3 DNA follows: TGTGCCAGCAGCCCTCTAGCCGAGGGCACAGATACGCAGTATTTT.